This T cell receptor (beta chain) was retrieved from a study of graft-versus-host responses after intestinal transplantation. Study-level background: After anti-thymocyte globulin induction, recipients took tacrolimus and steroids for approximately three years.

Profiling relied on immunoSEQ multiplex PCR, and the TCRdb table lists in-frame clones only, not all of them. The data hold approximately 89,000 clones, with about nine tenths observed a single time. Study findings and constraints: Some GvH clones were seen earlier in gut or blood, suggesting intestinal origin. Early post-transplant HvG declines tracked with peak circulating GvH clone levels. High graft-versus-host to host-versus-graft T cell clonal ratios marked allografts of patients with graft-donor macrochimerism.

CDR3 length equals 14 residues. In germline, CDR1 is LNHDA, CDR2 SQIVND (reference sequence). V was pared by 8 bases and J by 7 bases, with 8 bases of the junction left unmatched. Comments on this clone: Its antigen is undetermined.

Source: PBMCs, taken just under 460 days after intestinal transplant. This clonotype was obtained from a human patient who received an intestinal transplant, so some T cells may come from the graft donor. The chain employs TRBV19 and TRBJ1-6; 7 bases are shared with TRBD1. The CDR3 sequence: CASRTGTNNSPLHF. The CDR3 DNA sequence: TGTGCCAGTCGGACAGGCACCAACAATTCACCCCTCCACTTT.